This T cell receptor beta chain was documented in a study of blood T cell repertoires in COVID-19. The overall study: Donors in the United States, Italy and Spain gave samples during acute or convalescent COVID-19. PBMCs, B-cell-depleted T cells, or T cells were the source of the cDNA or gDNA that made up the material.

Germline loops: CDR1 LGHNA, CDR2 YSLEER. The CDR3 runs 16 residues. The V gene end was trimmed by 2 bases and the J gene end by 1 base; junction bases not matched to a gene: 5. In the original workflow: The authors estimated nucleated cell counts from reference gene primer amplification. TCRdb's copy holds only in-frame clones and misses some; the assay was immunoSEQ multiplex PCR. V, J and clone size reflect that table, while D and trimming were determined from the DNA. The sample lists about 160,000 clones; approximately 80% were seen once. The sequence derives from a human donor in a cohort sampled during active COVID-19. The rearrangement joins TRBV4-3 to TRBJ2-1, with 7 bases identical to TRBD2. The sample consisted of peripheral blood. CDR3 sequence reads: CASSQPSGPSYNEQFF. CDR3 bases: TGCGCCAGCAGCCAACCTAGCGGTCCTTCCTACAATGAGCAGTTCTTC.